The 27 T cell receptor beta chains below come from one sample, sequenced in a study of T cell responses to AZD1222 COVID-19 vaccine. Profiled with immunoSEQ multiplex PCR; TCRdb holds only in-frame clones, not every one. The table has about 140,000 clones, nearly 95% seen once. The sample here was peripheral blood, taken 28 days after the second AZD1222 dose. The receptors originated from an adult who received the AZD1222 COVID-19 vaccine.

The V gene is TRBV28, the J gene TRBJ1-3; 9 nucleotides match TRBD1. V lost 4 bases, J lost 8 bases, and 6 bases stayed unmatched. CDR1 is MDHEN and CDR2 is SYDVKM in the germline V gene. The CDR3 runs to 14 residues. The CDR3 region has the DNA TGTGCCAGCAGTTCGACGGACAGGGGAGACACCATATATTTT. Translated, it gives CASSSTDRGDTIYF.

V and J are TRBV28 and TRBJ2-7, with 9 bases aligning to TRBD2. CDR3 length: 13 residues. CDR1 MDHEN and CDR2 SYDVKM come from the germline V gene. With 8 bases clipped from V and 6 bases from J, the junction kept 8 bases outside the gene matches. The CDR3 protein is CASGTSGLREQYF. For the CDR3, the DNA is TGTGCCAGCGGTACTAGCGGGTTACGCGAGCAGTACTTC.

This chain links TRBV10-3 with TRBJ2-2, with D uncertain. Trimming removed 4 bases from V and 3 bases from J, with 12 bases in between. Germline values: CDR1 ENHRY, CDR2 SYGVKD. The CDR3 totals 15 residues. The CDR3 loop is CAISVRGQDTGELFF. CDR3 nucleotide sequence: TGTGCCATCAGTGTTCGCGGCCAGGACACCGGGGAGCTGTTTTTT.

DNA of the CDR3: TGCAGTGCTAGTGGACTCGGGAGGGCCTACGAGCAGTACTTC. It encodes CSASGLGRAYEQYF. The genes are TRBV20-1 and TRBJ2-7; 8 nucleotides line up with TRBD2. V dropped 3 bases and J dropped 2; count of bases not matched to a gene: 6. The CDR3 is made up of 14 amino acids. The V gene's germline CDR1 is DFQATT and CDR2 SNEGSKA (reference sequence).

The CDR3 spells CASSLTGALYEQYF. The CDR3 nucleotides are TGTGCCAGCAGTCTGACAGGGGCCCTCTACGAGCAGTACTTC. This chain joins TRBV28 and TRBJ2-7, with TRBD1 matching over 8 bases. The V and J ends lost 5 bases and 3 bases, in that order; junction bases with no gene match: 6. Per germline, CDR1 MDHEN and CDR2 SYDVKM. The CDR3 length is 14 residues.

The J gene is TRBJ2-3, the V gene TRBV19, with 12 nucleotides matching TRBD2. This CDR3 is built from 15 residues. The germline gives CDR1 LNHDA, CDR2 SQIVND (reference sequence). V shed 3 bases, J shed 3 bases, and the junction held 1 base outside the gene matches. This CDR3 reads CASSMTSGRTDTQYF. The CDR3 nucleotides read TGTGCCAGTAGTATGACTAGCGGGAGAACAGATACGCAGTATTTT.

This clone came up once. The chain combines TRBV6-2 or TRBV6-3 with TRBJ2-1, with D maybe TRBD2 (6 bases). Germline loops: CDR1 MNHEY, CDR2 SVGEGT. Between the trimmed V and J ends, which lost 4 bases and 5 bases, there was a span of 15 bases. CDR3 size: 15 residues. In DNA form, the CDR3 reads TGTGCCAGCAGTTCTTGGGGGGAAGGGAACAATGAGCAGTTCTTC. This encodes CASSSWGEGNNEQFF.

This clone was seen a single time. The CDR3: CASSQVFLGLNTIYF. In nucleotides, the CDR3 is TGCGCCAGCAGCCAAGTCTTCCTGGGGTTAAACACCATATATTTT. The V gene is TRBV4-1, the J gene TRBJ1-3; no clear D gene. CDR3 length: 15 residues. Germline CDR1 and CDR2: MGHRA and YSYEKL. V lost 1 base and J lost 6, with 13 bases in between.

The chain has TRBV4-2 and TRBJ1-1, with D perhaps matching TRBD1 (6 bases). Trimming stripped 0 bases from V and 1 base from J, with 12 bases between. The CDR3 is 16 amino acids. Germline V gives CDR1 LGHNA, CDR2 YNFKEQ. In DNA form, the CDR3 reads TGTGCCAGCAGCCAAGAGGCGACAGGTGGGAACACTGAAGCTTTCTTT. Translating gives CASSQEATGGNTEAFF.

J is TRBJ1-3 and V is TRBV6-6; tentatively, D is TRBD1 (5 bases). CDR3 length: 13 amino acids. V lost 7 bases and J 4 bases, leaving 11 bases between the germline ends. The V gene's germline CDR1 is MNHNY and CDR2 SVGAGI (reference sequence). In DNA, the CDR3 is TGTGCCAGCACCCCAGGGTCAGGAAACACCATATATTTT. It translates to CASTPGSGNTIYF.

There are a few counts of this clone. J is TRBJ2-2 and V is TRBV25-1; 12 bases match TRBD2. Looked up from germline, CDR1 is MGHDK and CDR2 is SYGVNS. The trim removed 4 bases at V and 5 bases at J, leaving 2 bases unmatched. The CDR3 is 15 residues long. CDR3 nucleotides: TGTGCCAGCAGTGCACTAGCGGGAGGAACCGGGGAGCTGTTTTTT. It specifies CASSALAGGTGELFF.

The rearrangement uses TRBV5-1 and TRBJ1-3; TRBD1 matches 10 bases. The V and J ends lost 3 bases and 4 bases, in that order; junction bases with no gene match: 13. This CDR3 has 18 amino acids. The V gene's germline CDR1 is SGHRS and CDR2 YFSETQ. CDR3 loop: CASSYRYSGTGEGNTIYF. Written as DNA, the CDR3 is TGCGCCAGCAGCTACCGTTACTCCGGGACAGGGGAGGGAAACACCATATATTTT.

The CDR3 nucleotides read TGCGCCAGCAGCCTCGGGACAGTTTCAGGAAACACCATATATTTT. This gives the protein CASSLGTVSGNTIYF. The chain employs TRBV5-1 and TRBJ1-3; TRBD1 agrees at 7 bases. CDR1 and CDR2 (germline): SGHRS, YFSETQ. This CDR3 region has 15 residues. After removal of 4 bases from V and 4 bases from J, the junction contained 8 bases not matched to a gene.

This rearrangement joins TRBV20-1 to TRBJ2-7, with D perhaps matching TRBD2 (7 bases). CDR1 is DFQATT and CDR2 is SNEGSKA in the germline V gene (reference sequence). This CDR3 is built from 14 residues. V was cut by 3 bases and J by 6 bases, with 18 bases left in between. CDR3 in amino acids: CSASSGAGATEQYF. The CDR3 DNA reads TGCAGTGCTAGTTCGGGGGCGGGAGCGACCGAGCAGTACTTC.

The V call is TRBV7-9, the J call TRBJ1-1; D not resolved. This CDR3 spans 11 amino acids. The germline V gene encodes CDR1 SEHNR and CDR2 FQNEAQ (reference sequence). With 10 bases removed from V and 5 bases from J, the gap between germline ends came to 11 bases. CDR3 protein: CATGRGTEAFF. Here the CDR3 DNA reads TGTGCCACCGGAAGAGGTACTGAAGCTTTCTTT.

The CDR3 protein is CASSQDYAQGGQPQHF. The CDR3 DNA sequence: TGTGCCAGCAGCCAAGATTATGCCCAAGGCGGTCAGCCCCAGCATTTT. V is TRBV4-2 and J is TRBJ1-5; D ambiguous. Trimming removed 0 bases from V and 6 bases from J, with 15 bases in between. This CDR3 comprises 16 residues. The V gene's germline CDR1 is LGHNA and CDR2 YNFKEQ.

The chain recombines TRBV5-4 with TRBJ1-1; D perhaps matches TRBD1 (5 bases). CDR3 length: 14 amino acids. Germline V gene lookup returns CDR1 SGHNT and CDR2 YYREEE (reference sequence). V lost 8 bases to trimming and J lost 2 bases, with 16 bases between them. This chain's CDR3 is CASRYGGVNTEAFF. CDR3 in DNA: TGTGCCAGTAGATACGGGGGAGTAAACACTGAAGCTTTCTTT. Using reference TRBV5-4 and TRBJ1-1 for the parts outside the CDR3, the full variable domain is ETGVTQSPTHLIKTRGQQVTLRCSSQSGHNTVSWYQQALGQGPQFIFQYYREEENGRGNFPPRFSGLQFPNYSSELNVNALELDDSALYLCASRYGGVNTEAFFGQGTRLTVV.

The rearrangement links TRBV27 to TRBJ1-5, with D possibly being TRBD1 (5 bases). This CDR3 is 13 amino acids long. Germline CDR1 MNHEY, CDR2 SMNVEV (reference sequence). Deletions cut 4 bases from V and 7 bases from J, with 11 bases between. CDR3: CASSWTTEQPQHF. The CDR3 DNA reads TGTGCCAGCAGTTGGACAACTGAACAGCCCCAGCATTTT.

The gene calls are TRBV7-8 and TRBJ1-3; D perhaps matches TRBD1 (5 bases). Germline loops: CDR1 SGHVS, CDR2 FQNEAQ. CDR3 length: 15 residues. V was shortened by 1 base and J by 0 bases, with 7 bases between the two germline ends. The CDR3, as DNA: TGTGCCAGCAGCTTAGGACAGTTCTCTGGAAACACCATATATTTT. This encodes CASSLGQFSGNTIYF.

The chain joins TRBV13 to TRBJ1-1; D uncertain. The CDR3 is 14 amino acids. Germline V gives CDR1 PRHDT, CDR2 FYEKMQ (reference sequence). V was cut by 3 bases and J by 1 base, with 9 bases left in between. The CDR3 spells CASSFRASNTEAFF. The CDR3 region has the DNA TGTGCCAGCAGCTTTCGGGCCTCGAACACTGAAGCTTTCTTT. The full variable domain, its missing parts supplied by reference TRBV13 and TRBJ1-1, is AAGVIQSPRHLIKEKRETATLKCYPIPRHDTVYWYQQGPGQDPQFLISFYEKMQSDKGSIPDRFSAQQFSDYHSELNMSSLELGDSALYFCASSFRASNTEAFFGQGTRLTVV.

The chain couples TRBV6-2 or TRBV6-3 to TRBJ1-6, with a weak D call TRBD1 (6 bases). CDR3 length: 15 residues. Germline V gene sequence: CDR1 MNHEY, CDR2 SVGEGT. Trimming took 6 bases from V and 5 from J, leaving 14 bases between them. For the CDR3, the DNA is TGTGCCAGCAGCCCGATAGGGGGGAATAATTCACCCCTCCACTTT. Encoded protein: CASSPIGGNNSPLHF.

The rearrangement joins TRBV6-9 to TRBJ2-1; D not resolved. Germline-derived CDR1 and CDR2 are MNHGY and SVAAGI. The CDR3 loop spans 16 amino acids. Between the trimmed V and J ends, which lost 5 bases and 0 bases, there was a span of 14 bases. The chain's CDR3 is CASSRGSASSYNEQFF. CDR3 nucleotide sequence: TGTGCCAGCAGTAGAGGAAGCGCTAGCTCCTACAATGAGCAGTTCTTC.

This rearrangement joins TRBV19 to TRBJ1-1, with D perhaps TRBD1 (6 bases). Trimming cost V 5 bases and J 10 bases, with 17 bases left between them. The germline gives CDR1 LNHDA, CDR2 SQIVND (reference sequence). The CDR3 spans 13 residues. As DNA, the CDR3 is TGTGCCAGTAGTCACCGGGACACGGAGGGAGCTTTCTTT. Its protein is CASSHRDTEGAFF.

The chain carries TRBV30 and TRBJ1-5; D uncertain. Trimming removed 2 bases at V and 9 bases at J, with 17 bases between. Per germline, CDR1 GTSNPN and CDR2 SVGIG (reference sequence). The CDR3 is 14 amino acids. CDR3 region: CAWSPGRGRWPQHF. The DNA for the CDR3 is TGTGCCTGGAGTCCGGGGAGAGGAAGGTGGCCCCAGCATTTT.

The V and J genes are TRBV27 and TRBJ2-1, with 7 bases identical to TRBD2. The J segment lost 7 bases and the V segment lost 10 bases, leaving 4 bases of the junction unmatched. This CDR3 has 11 residues. From germline, CDR1 is MNHEY and CDR2 SMNVEV (reference sequence). The CDR3 is CATGGGNEQFF. The CDR3 region has the DNA TGTGCCACTGGGGGAGGGAATGAGCAGTTCTTC.

V usage is TRBV5-8 and J usage is TRBJ1-4; D is ambiguous. Trimming pared 6 bases from V and 6 bases from J, leaving 3 bases between. There are 10 residues in the CDR3. Looked up from germline, CDR1 is SGHTS and CDR2 is YDEGEE. The CDR3 loop reads CASKDEKLFF. The CDR3 DNA is TGTGCCAGCAAAGATGAAAAACTGTTTTTT.

The gene calls are TRBV18 and TRBJ2-1; D might be TRBD2 (5 bases). In germline, CDR1 is KGHSH, CDR2 LQKENI. V lost 8 bases, J lost 0 bases, and 17 bases lay in between. The CDR3 covers 16 residues. The CDR3 DNA reads as TGTGCCAGCACAAAATTTAGCGCCGACTCCTACAATGAGCAGTTCTTC. It encodes CASTKFSADSYNEQFF. The complete variable domain, with remaining parts taken from reference TRBV18 and TRBJ2-1, reads NAGVMQNPRHLVRRRGQEARLRCSPMKGHSHVYWYRQLPEEGLKFMVYLQKENIIDESGMPKERFSAEFPKEGPSILRIQQVVRGDSAAYFCASTKFSADSYNEQFFGPGTRLTVL.